This is a list of T cell receptor beta chains from one sample in a study of multiple sclerosis patients with progressive multifocal leukoencephalopathy. Assay: immunoSEQ multiplex PCR; the TCRdb copy retains only in-frame clones and omits some. Of about 30,000 clones in the sample, about 90% were seen once. This material consisted of PBMCs, taken from a patient treated with natalizumab. Every receptor here comes from a human donor with progressive multifocal leukoencephalopathy. CDR3s include the opening cysteine and the closing phenylalanine or tryptophan. The D gene is left open where the match is weak. Clone size is not always given. Where it is, it says once, few, many or a class for expanded clones.

clone size,J gene,V gene,D gene,CDR3 protein,CDR3 DNA
once,TRBJ2-3,TRBV5-4,-,CASSPGLPSTDTQYF,TGTGCCAGCAGCCCCGGACTACCTAGCACAGATACGCAGTATTTT
-,TRBJ1-2,TRBV19,TRBD1,CASSDREGSYGYTF,TGTGCCAGTAGTGACAGGGAGGGATCCTATGGCTACACCTTC
-,TRBJ2-2,TRBV2,TRBD2,CASSTSGRGGELFF,TGTGCCAGCAGTACTAGCGGGAGGGGCGGGGAGCTGTTTTTT
-,TRBJ1-6,TRBV6-5,TRBD1,CASSQGQGGHSPLHF,TGTGCCAGCAGTCAGGGACAGGGCGGGCATTCACCCCTCCACTTT
-,TRBJ2-7,TRBV6-6,-,CASSPEVYEQYF,TGTGCCAGCAGTCCCGAGGTGTACGAGCAGTACTTC
-,TRBJ1-2,TRBV27,-,CASSFRATNYGYTF,TGTGCCAGCAGTTTCCGGGCCACCAACTATGGCTACACCTTC
-,TRBJ1-1,TRBV6-5,-,CASGRLGGAFF,TGTGCCAGCGGCCGCCTCGGTGGAGCTTTCTTT
once,TRBJ1-1,TRBV6-6,TRBD1,CASSFGTGSRNTEAFF,TGTGCCAGCAGCTTTGGGACAGGGAGTCGGAACACTGAAGCTTTCTTT
-,TRBJ1-2,TRBV28,-,CASSFGGTGYTF,TGTGCCAGCAGTTTCGGGGGGACTGGCTACACCTTC
-,TRBJ2-6,TRBV21-1,-,CASSKKAGPKISGANVLTF,TGTGCCAGCAGCAAAAAGGCGGGACCAAAAATCTCTGGGGCCAACGTCCTGACTTTC
-,TRBJ1-2,TRBV4-3,-,CASRRVGEGSYGYTF,TGCGCCAGCAGACGAGTGGGGGAGGGGTCCTATGGCTACACCTTC
once,TRBJ2-1,TRBV6-6,-,CASSYQTGLNNEQFF,TGTGCCAGCAGTTACCAAACAGGGCTTAACAATGAGCAGTTCTTC
-,TRBJ2-1,TRBV6-6,TRBD2,CASSYSQRDGDNEQFF,TGTGCCAGCAGTTACTCCCAGCGGGACGGCGACAATGAGCAGTTCTTC
-,TRBJ2-7,TRBV7-8,-,CASSLASGQAYEQYF,TGTGCCAGCAGCTTAGCGTCAGGACAAGCCTACGAGCAGTACTTC
-,TRBJ1-6,TRBV6-1,-,CASSDRQGSYNSPLHF,TGTGCCAGCAGTGATCGGCAGGGTTCGTATAATTCACCCCTCCACTTT
-,TRBJ1-2,TRBV5-4,-,CASSLAGEGGGGYTF,TGTGCCAGCAGCTTGGCCGGGGAGGGCGGTGGTGGCTACACCTTC
-,TRBJ1-1,TRBV30,-,CAWTEGNTEAFF,TGTGCCTGGACTGAAGGAAACACTGAAGCTTTCTTT
-,TRBJ1-5,TRBV28,-,CASSNTGTKGNQPQHF,TGTGCCAGCAGCAATACCGGGACAAAGGGCAATCAGCCCCAGCATTTT
-,TRBJ1-1,TRBV14,-,CASSPYSGGTEAFF,TGTGCCAGCAGCCCCTACTCGGGGGGCACTGAAGCTTTCTTT